The 23 T cell receptor beta chains below all came from one sample that was sequenced in a study of blood T cell repertoires in COVID-19. Sequencing was performed with immunoSEQ multiplex PCR; in TCRdb, only in-frame clones are kept and a portion is missing. The sample shows a few hundred thousand clones, around 85% of them seen only once. The sequencing input was peripheral blood. These receptors were obtained from a human donor with COVID-19, enrolled during active disease. The donor label of this sample is uncertain.

This rearrangement joins TRBV19 to TRBJ1-2; D is possibly TRBD1 (5 bases). The germline gives CDR1 LNHDA, CDR2 SQIVND (reference sequence). Trimming cost V 7 bases and J 0 bases, with 9 bases left between them. The length of the CDR3 is 13 residues. Written as DNA, the CDR3 is TGTGCCAGTACCTCGACAGCTAACTATGGCTACACCTTC. It yields the protein CASTSTANYGYTF. Based on the CDR3 plus reference TRBV19 and TRBJ1-2, the full variable domain is DGGITQSPKYLFRKEGQNVTLSCEQNLNHDAMYWYRQDPGQGLRLIYYSQIVNDFQKGDIAEGYSVSREKKESFPLTVTSAQKNPTAFYLCASTSTANYGYTFGSGTRLTVV.

CDR3 protein: CASSSSGTGDYTIYF. DNA for the CDR3: TGCGCCAGCAGCTCCTCCGGGACAGGGGACTACACCATATATTTT. The chain links TRBV5-1 to TRBJ1-3; TRBD1 matches 10 bases. Germline V lookup: CDR1 SGHRS, CDR2 YFSETQ. V lost 3 bases, J lost 8 bases, and 8 bases stayed unmatched. The CDR3 runs 15 residues.

The chain employs TRBV7-2 and TRBJ2-1; TRBD2 might be the D (5 bases). The V end lost 5 bases, the J end lost 0 bases, and 11 bases lay between the germline ends. The CDR3 length is 15 residues. Germline values: CDR1 SGHTA, CDR2 FQGNSA. The CDR3 coding sequence is TGTGCCAGCAGCCTTAGCACTAGCTCCTACAATGAGCAGTTCTTC. Amino acid sequence: CASSLSTSSYNEQFF. The whole variable domain, remainder taken from reference TRBV7-2 and TRBJ2-1, is GAGVSQSPSNKVTEKGKDVELRCDPISGHTALYWYRQSLGQGLEFLIYFQGNSAPDKSGLPSDRFSAERTGGSVSTLTIQRTQQEDSAVYLCASSLSTSSYNEQFFGPGTRLTVL.

Only a few counts were recorded for this clone. V usage is TRBV5-1 and J usage is TRBJ2-1; 8 bases agree with TRBD2. Germline CDR1 is SGHRS and CDR2 is YFSETQ. The CDR3 has 15 amino acids. The V segment lost 3 bases and the J segment 6 bases; nucleotides outside the gene matches: 8. For the CDR3, the DNA is TGCGCCAGCAGCTCGGGACTAGGCCTCCTCAATGAGCAGTTCTTC. The encoded protein is CASSSGLGLLNEQFF. Full variable domain (rest looked up from reference TRBV5-1 and TRBJ2-1): KAGVTQTPRYLIKTRGQQVTLSCSPISGHRSVSWYQQTPGQGLQFLFEYFSETQRNKGNFPGRFSGRQFSNSRSEMNVSTLELGDSALYLCASSSGLGLLNEQFFGPGTRLTVL.

This clone showed up just once. The V gene is TRBV18, the J gene TRBJ1-4; 8 bases are a match to TRBD1. Germline V gives CDR1 KGHSH, CDR2 LQKENI. This CDR3 has 14 residues. V shed 5 bases, J shed 6 bases, and the junction held 5 bases outside the gene matches. The CDR3 nucleotides are TGTGCCAGCTCATACGGACAGGGAGATGAAAAACTGTTTTTT. This sequence encodes CASSYGQGDEKLFF. Complete variable domain (other parts from reference TRBV18 and TRBJ1-4): NAGVMQNPRHLVRRRGQEARLRCSPMKGHSHVYWYRQLPEEGLKFMVYLQKENIIDESGMPKERFSAEFPKEGPSILRIQQVVRGDSAAYFCASSYGQGDEKLFFGSGTQLSVL.

J is TRBJ2-7 and V is TRBV11-2, with TRBD1 matching over 7 bases. There are 15 residues in the CDR3. Germline lookup yields CDR1 SGHAT and CDR2 FQNNGV. V shed 2 bases, J shed 0 bases, and the junction held 4 bases outside the gene matches. CDR3 coding DNA: TGTGCCAGCAGCTTATCGGGACAGAACTCCTACGAGCAGTACTTC. It specifies CASSLSGQNSYEQYF.

The CDR3 reads CASSIYRASSYNEQFF. In nucleotides, the CDR3 is TGTGCCAGTAGTATATATAGAGCGAGCTCCTACAATGAGCAGTTCTTC. The chain recombines TRBV19 with TRBJ2-1, with D uncertain. The germline V gene has CDR1 LNHDA and CDR2 SQIVND (reference sequence). There are 16 residues in the CDR3. Between the trimmed V and J ends, which lost 2 bases and 0 bases, there was a span of 11 bases.

In its sample, this clone was seen once. The J gene is TRBJ2-7, the V gene TRBV6-2 or TRBV6-3, with TRBD2 matching over 9 bases. This CDR3 has 15 residues. The germline CDR1 and CDR2 sequences are MNHEY and SVGEGT. V lost 5 bases and J lost 3; bases outside the gene matches: 8. The CDR3 nucleotides read TGTGCCAGCAGTACGCCGCTAGCGGGGTTCTACGAGCAGTACTTC. Amino acids: CASSTPLAGFYEQYF.

The gene calls are TRBV19 and TRBJ1-2; a possible D gene is TRBD1 (5 bases). The V end was cut by 5 bases, the J end by 7 bases, with 14 bases between. CDR1 and CDR2 from the germline V gene are LNHDA and SQIVND (reference sequence). CDR3 length: 13 residues. CDR3 loop: CASSQGHPFGYTF. For the CDR3, the DNA is TGTGCCAGTAGTCAAGGACACCCTTTTGGCTACACCTTC.

This sequence joins TRBV2 and TRBJ2-3; 9 bases match TRBD2. Unmatched junction bases numbered 17, after V lost 4 bases and J lost 6 bases. This CDR3 contains 18 residues. Germline loops: CDR1 SNHLY, CDR2 FYNNEI. The CDR3 coding sequence is TGTGCCAGCAGTGCGAGGAAGGGGGGGGCTAGCGGGAAGGATACGCAGTATTTT. Protein: CASSARKGGASGKDTQYF.

CDR3: CASAPGWGHGYTF. The CDR3 DNA is TGTGCCAGCGCCCCAGGTTGGGGGCATGGCTACACCTTC. The rearrangement links TRBV6-5 to TRBJ1-2; D is possibly TRBD1 (6 bases). V was pared by 8 bases and J by 6 bases, with 16 bases between. CDR1 and CDR2 from the germline V gene are MNHEY and SVGAGI. The CDR3 has 13 amino acids.

The V call is TRBV6-1, the J call TRBJ1-3; D is unclear. This CDR3 has 14 residues. Trimming pared 3 bases from V and 2 bases from J, leaving 8 bases between. CDR1 MNHNS and CDR2 SASEGT come from the germline V gene. CDR3 sequence (DNA): TGTGCCAGCAGTGATCCGAGGACTGGAAACACCATATATTTT. It is translated as CASSDPRTGNTIYF.

This rearrangement joins TRBV6-2 or TRBV6-3 to TRBJ2-1; TRBD1 agrees at 9 bases. With 5 bases clipped from V and 4 bases from J, the junction kept 12 bases outside the gene matches. CDR1 is MNHEY and CDR2 is SVGEGT in the germline V gene. The CDR3 length is 17 residues. As DNA, the CDR3 is TGTGCCAGCAGTGACCGGGTGGGGGACAGGGCTTACAATGAGCAGTTCTTC. This sequence encodes CASSDRVGDRAYNEQFF.

The chain carries TRBV28 and TRBJ2-1, with 7 bases fitting TRBD2. V was pared by 8 bases and J by 2 bases, with 9 bases of the junction left unmatched. This CDR3 comprises 15 residues. In germline, CDR1 is MDHEN, CDR2 SYDVKM. The CDR3 here is CASRAGALPYNEQFF. As DNA, the CDR3 is TGTGCCAGCCGGGCGGGAGCCCTACCCTACAATGAGCAGTTCTTC.

The V and J genes are TRBV2 and TRBJ1-1; 9 nucleotides align to TRBD1. Per the germline V gene, CDR1 is SNHLY and CDR2 is FYNNEI. V dropped 7 bases and J dropped 5; count of bases not matched to a gene: 14. This CDR3 contains 16 residues. The CDR3: CASTDLLGQGSTEAFF. The CDR3 DNA follows: TGTGCCAGCACCGACTTATTGGGACAGGGCAGTACTGAAGCTTTCTTT.

This chain uses TRBV5-1 with TRBJ1-2; 10 nucleotides align to TRBD1. Germline trimming cut 5 bases from V and 8 bases from J; bases unmatched to any gene: 6. Germline V gene lookup returns CDR1 SGHRS and CDR2 YFSETQ. The CDR3 contains 13 residues. CDR3 DNA sequence: TGCGCCAGCAGAGGGGGGACAGGGGACGGCTACACCTTC. It specifies CASRGGTGDGYTF.

V gene TRBV5-1 combines with J gene TRBJ1-1; D is ambiguous. Germline V lookup: CDR1 SGHRS, CDR2 YFSETQ. Trimming removed 2 bases at V and 1 base at J, with 6 bases between. This CDR3 comprises 13 residues. In nucleotides, the CDR3 is TGCGCCAGCAGCTTACAGTCGAACACTGAAGCTTTCTTT. Encoded protein: CASSLQSNTEAFF.

The chain joins TRBV6-5 to TRBJ1-3; no firm D call. Trimming took 0 bases from V and 2 from J, leaving 11 bases between them. The CDR3 spans 16 residues. Germline V gives CDR1 MNHEY, CDR2 SVGAGI. In DNA form, the CDR3 reads TGTGCCAGCAGTTACTCCCTCACGGGTGCTGGAAACACCATATATTTT. Protein sequence: CASSYSLTGAGNTIYF.

The V and J genes are TRBV11-3 and TRBJ1-6; tentative D call: TRBD1 (5 bases). With 5 bases removed from V and 9 bases from J, the gap between germline ends came to 11 bases. This CDR3 contains 13 residues. Germline CDR1 and CDR2: SGHNT and YENEEA. CDR3 region: CASSLGGGSPLHF. The CDR3 DNA sequence: TGTGCCAGCAGCCTAGGCGGGGGTTCACCCCTCCACTTT.

V usage is TRBV6-5 and J usage is TRBJ2-7, with 7 bases aligning to TRBD2. In germline, CDR1 is MNHEY, CDR2 SVGAGI. The CDR3 runs 12 residues. V dropped 8 bases and J dropped 7; count of bases not matched to a gene: 8. CDR3 sequence reads: CASRRDYREQYF. CDR3 DNA: TGTGCCAGCCGTAGGGACTACCGAGAGCAGTACTTC.

This chain links TRBV28 with TRBJ1-2; 8 nucleotides match TRBD1. This CDR3 has 14 residues. With V trimmed by 3 bases and J by 4 bases, 4 bases remained unmatched. Germline assignment: CDR1 MDHEN and CDR2 SYDVKM. The DNA for the CDR3 is TGTGCCAGCAGTTTTGGACAGGGCGGCTATGGCTACACCTTC. Its translation is CASSFGQGGYGYTF.

This chain links TRBV2 with TRBJ2-7; 7 nucleotides agree with TRBD2. The junction had 7 bases not matched to a gene; V was cut back by 11 bases and J by 0 bases. The CDR3 has 13 amino acids. Per the germline V gene, CDR1 is SNHLY and CDR2 is FYNNEI. Here the CDR3 reads CAFLGRTSYEQYF. The DNA for the CDR3 is TGTGCCTTCCTCGGGAGGACCTCCTACGAGCAGTACTTC.

The V gene is TRBV18, the J gene TRBJ2-1; the match to TRBD2 covers 7 bases. Per the germline V gene, CDR1 is KGHSH and CDR2 is LQKENI. The CDR3 extends over 19 amino acids. Trimming removed 3 bases from V and 4 bases from J; junction bases left unmatched: 18. This chain's CDR3 is CASSPIGGFGAGVYNEQFF. In nucleotides, the CDR3 is TGTGCCAGCTCACCCATTGGTGGGTTCGGCGCGGGAGTGTACAATGAGCAGTTCTTC.